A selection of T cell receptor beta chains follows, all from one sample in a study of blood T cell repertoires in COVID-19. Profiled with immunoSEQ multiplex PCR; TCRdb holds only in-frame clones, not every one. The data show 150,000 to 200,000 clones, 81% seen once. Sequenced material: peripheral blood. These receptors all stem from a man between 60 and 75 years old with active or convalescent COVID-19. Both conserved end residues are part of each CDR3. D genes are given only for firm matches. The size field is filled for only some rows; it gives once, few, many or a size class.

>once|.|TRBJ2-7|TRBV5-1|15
TGCGCCAGCAGCATTCCAGGGGGAGGATTTGACGAGCAGTACTTC
CASSIPGGGFDEQYF
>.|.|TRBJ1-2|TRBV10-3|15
TGTGCCTCTAAGAGAAGCGTTGGAAGACGCTATGGCTACACCTTC
CASKRSVGRRYGYTF
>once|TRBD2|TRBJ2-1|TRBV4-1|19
TGCGCCAGCAGCCACAACTGGACTAGCGGGAGTGGTTCCTACAATGAGCAGTTCTTC
CASSHNWTSGSGSYNEQFF
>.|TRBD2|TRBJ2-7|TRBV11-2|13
TGTGCCAGCAGCTGGCGGGGGGCATCTTTAGGGTACTTC
CASSWRGASLGYF
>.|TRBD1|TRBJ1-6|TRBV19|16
TGTGCCAGTAGTTGGGGACAGAGAAGATATAATTCACCCCTCCACTTT
CASSWGQRRYNSPLHF
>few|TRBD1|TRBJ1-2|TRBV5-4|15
TGTGCCAGCAGCTTGTCCGGGACAGGGATCCTTGGCTACACCTTC
CASSLSGTGILGYTF
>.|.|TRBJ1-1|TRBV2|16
TGTGCCAGCACCTCGGAGGTCTCCAAGGGAGGCACTGAAGCTTTCTTT
CASTSEVSKGGTEAFF
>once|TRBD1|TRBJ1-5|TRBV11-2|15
TGTGCCAGCAGCTTAGGGACAGGGAATCGTCAGCCCCAGCATTTT
CASSLGTGNRQPQHF
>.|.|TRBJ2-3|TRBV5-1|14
TGCGCCAGCAGCCCGAGGCCGGGTCCAGATACGCAGTATTTT
CASSPRPGPDTQYF
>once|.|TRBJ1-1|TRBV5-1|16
TGCGCCAGCAGCCCCTTGGGGGGAGGTAGCGACACTGAAGCTTTCTTT
CASSPLGGGSDTEAFF
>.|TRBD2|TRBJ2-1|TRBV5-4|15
TGTGCCAGCAGCTTAGCGGGAGTGACTCGCGATGAGCAGTTCTTC
CASSLAGVTRDEQFF
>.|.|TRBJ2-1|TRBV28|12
TGTGCCAGCAGTTTGTCCAGGATTGAGCAGTTCTTC
CASSLSRIEQFF
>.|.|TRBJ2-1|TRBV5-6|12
TGTGCCAGCAGCTCAGAGCTTGGGAGACAGTTCTTC
CASSSELGRQFF
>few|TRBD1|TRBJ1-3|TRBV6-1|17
TGTGCCAGCAGTGGTACAACAGGGGGTGGTGGGGGAAACACCATATATTTT
CASSGTTGGGGGNTIYF
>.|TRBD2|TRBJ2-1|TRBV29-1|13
TGCAGCGCGGGGACTAGCGGAGACAATGAGCAGTTCTTC
CSAGTSGDNEQFF
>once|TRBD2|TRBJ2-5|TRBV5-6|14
TGTGCCAGCAGCTTGAGTCTAGCGGGAGAGACCCAGTACTTC
CASSLSLAGETQYF
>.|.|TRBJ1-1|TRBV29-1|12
TGCAGAGCCGTTGAGGGCCACACTGAAGCTTTCTTT
CRAVEGHTEAFF
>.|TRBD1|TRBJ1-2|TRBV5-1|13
TGCGCCAGCAGCTACCGGGACAGCTATGGCTACACCTTC
CASSYRDSYGYTF
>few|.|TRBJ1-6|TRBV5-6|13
TGTGCCAGCAGCCCGGGGAATAATTCACCCCTCCACTTT
CASSPGNNSPLHF
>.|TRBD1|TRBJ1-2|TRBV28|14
TGTGCCAGCAAATTTCTGGGACAGGCGTATGGCTACACCTTC
CASKFLGQAYGYTF
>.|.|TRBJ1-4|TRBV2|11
TGTGCCAGCAAATATAATGAAAAACTGTTTTTT
CASKYNEKLFF
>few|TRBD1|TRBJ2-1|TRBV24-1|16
TGTGCCACCAGTGATCTAGGGACAGGGCCTTTCAATGAGCAGTTCTTC
CATSDLGTGPFNEQFF
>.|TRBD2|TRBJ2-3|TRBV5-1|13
TGCGCCAGCAGCTCGGGAGGAACAGATACGCAGTATTTT
CASSSGGTDTQYF
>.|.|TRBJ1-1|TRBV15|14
TGTGCCACCAGCTCGCGACAGGCGAACACTGAAGCTTTCTTT
CATSSRQANTEAFF
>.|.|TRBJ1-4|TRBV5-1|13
TGCGCCAGCTCCCAGGGGATGGTAGAAAAACTGTTTTTT
CASSQGMVEKLFF
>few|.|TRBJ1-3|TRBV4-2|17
TGTGCCAGCAGCCAAGATTGGGCGGGGAACTCTGGAAACACCATATATTTT
CASSQDWAGNSGNTIYF
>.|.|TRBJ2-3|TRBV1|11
TGCACCAGCCCCGGAGGGGATACGCAGTATTTT
CTSPGGDTQYF
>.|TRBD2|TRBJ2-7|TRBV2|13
TGTGCCAGCAGTGTAAGCGGGAGTTACGAGCAGTACTTC
CASSVSGSYEQYF
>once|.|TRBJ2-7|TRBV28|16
TGTGCCAGCAGTCCCCATGGTGGGGCCCACTCCTACGAGCAGTACTTC
CASSPHGGAHSYEQYF
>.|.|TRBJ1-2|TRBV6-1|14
TGTGCCAGCAGTGAACCCGGGAGGGGAAATGGCTACACCTTC
CASSEPGRGNGYTF
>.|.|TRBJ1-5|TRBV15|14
TGTGCCACCAGCAGAGAGCGGGGTGGGGGGCCCCAGCATTTT
CATSRERGGGPQHF
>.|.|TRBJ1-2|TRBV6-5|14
TGTGCCAGCAGTTACTCGAGCCGGGGTTATGGCTACACCTTC
CASSYSSRGYGYTF
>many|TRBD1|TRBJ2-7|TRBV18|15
TGTGCCAGCTCACCACGGGGACAGGGGGCCTACGAGCAGTACTTC
CASSPRGQGAYEQYF
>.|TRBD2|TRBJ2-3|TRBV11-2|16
TGTGCCAGCAGCCCTGGACCCGGGACTAGCGCGTTATCGCAGTATTTT
CASSPGPGTSALSQYF
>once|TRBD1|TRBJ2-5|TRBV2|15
TGTGCCAGCAGACCGGGACAGGGGAATTGGGAGACCCAGTACTTC
CASRPGQGNWETQYF
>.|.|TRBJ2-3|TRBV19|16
TGTGCCAGTAGTGATCAAACGGGACACGCCACAGATACGCAGTATTTT
CASSDQTGHATDTQYF
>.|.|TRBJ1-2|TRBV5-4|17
TGTGCCAGCAGCTTGGGTAGAAGCGGAGGCTCTAACTATGGCTACACCTTC
CASSLGRSGGSNYGYTF
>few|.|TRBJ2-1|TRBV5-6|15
TGTGCCAGCAGTGTGGGGGGAGGCTCCTACAATGAGCAGTTCTTC
CASSVGGGSYNEQFF
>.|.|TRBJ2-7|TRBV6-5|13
TGTGCCAGCAGTTACACGGGGGACTACGAGCAGTACTTC
CASSYTGDYEQYF
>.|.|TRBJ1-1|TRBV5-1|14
TGCGCCAGCAGCTTAAGGACACAGAACACTGAAGCTTTCTTT
CASSLRTQNTEAFF
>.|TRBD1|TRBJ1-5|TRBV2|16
TGTGCCAGCAGTATACAGGGGGCTTCGAGCAATCAGCCCCAGCATTTT
CASSIQGASSNQPQHF
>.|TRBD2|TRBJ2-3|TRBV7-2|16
TGTGCCAGCAGCTTAGCGCCCGGACTAGCAACAGATACGCAGTATTTT
CASSLAPGLATDTQYF
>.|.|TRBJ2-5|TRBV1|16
TGCACCAGCCTGACTAGCGGGGGGGCATTGGGAGAGACCCAGTACTTC
CTSLTSGGALGETQYF
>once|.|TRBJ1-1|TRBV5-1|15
TGCGCCAGCAGCCGGGGGGCTATTGAGAACACTGAAGCTTTCTTT
CASSRGAIENTEAFF
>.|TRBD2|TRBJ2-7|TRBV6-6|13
TGTGCCACCCTACCGCGGGGGTATGACGAGCAGTACTTC
CATLPRGYDEQYF
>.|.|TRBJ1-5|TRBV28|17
TGTGCCAGCAGAAGTAATTCCAGGTTGATTCTAAGTCAGCCCCAGCATTTT
CASRSNSRLILSQPQHF
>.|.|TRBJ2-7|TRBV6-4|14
TGTGCCAGCAGTGCCAGAACAAAGACCTACGAGCAGTACTTC
CASSARTKTYEQYF
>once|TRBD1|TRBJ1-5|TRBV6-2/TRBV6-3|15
TGTGCCAGCAGTGACCCGACAGGGGAGGGCCAGCCCCAGCATTTT
CASSDPTGEGQPQHF
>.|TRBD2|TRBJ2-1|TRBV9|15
TGTGCCAGCAGCGTACTAGCGGCTTCCACCAATGAGCAGTTCTTC
CASSVLAASTNEQFF
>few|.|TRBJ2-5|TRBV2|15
TGTGCCAGCAGTGAAGCGCTTACTAGGCGGGAGACCCAGTACTTC
CASSEALTRRETQYF
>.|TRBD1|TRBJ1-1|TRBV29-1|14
TGCAGCGTTGTCGCAGGGGGCACGGGCACTGAAGCTTTCTTT
CSVVAGGTGTEAFF
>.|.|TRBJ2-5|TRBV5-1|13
TGCGCCAGCAGCTTGGCACTAGGAGAGACCCAGTACTTC
CASSLALGETQYF
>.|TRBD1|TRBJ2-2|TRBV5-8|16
TGTGCCAGCAGCTCACGCACAGGGGAAGGCACCGGGGAGCTGTTTTTT
CASSSRTGEGTGELFF
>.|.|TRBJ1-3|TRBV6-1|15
TGTGCCAGCAGTGAAGCAACGGGGGGTGGTGCAACCATATATTTT
CASSEATGGGATIYF
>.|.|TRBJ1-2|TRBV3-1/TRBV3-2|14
TGTGCCAGCAGCCCCCCCCGGGGATACTATGGCTACACCTTC
CASSPPRGYYGYTF